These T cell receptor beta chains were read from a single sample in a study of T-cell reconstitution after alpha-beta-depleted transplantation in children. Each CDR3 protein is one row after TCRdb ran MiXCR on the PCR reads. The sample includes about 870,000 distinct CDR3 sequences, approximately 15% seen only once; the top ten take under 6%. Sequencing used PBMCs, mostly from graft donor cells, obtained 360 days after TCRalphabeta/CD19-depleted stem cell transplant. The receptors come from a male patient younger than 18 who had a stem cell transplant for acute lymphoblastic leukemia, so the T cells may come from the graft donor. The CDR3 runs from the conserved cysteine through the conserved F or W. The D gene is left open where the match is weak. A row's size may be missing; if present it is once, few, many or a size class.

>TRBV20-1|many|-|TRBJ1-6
CSARQQGVNSPLHF
TGCAGTGCTAGACAACAGGGCGTCAATTCACCCCTCCACTTT
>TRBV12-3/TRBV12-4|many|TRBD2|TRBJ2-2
CASSLKEGLAGVTGELFF
TGTGCCAGCAGTTTAAAAGAGGGACTAGCGGGAGTCACCGGGGAGCTGTTTTTT
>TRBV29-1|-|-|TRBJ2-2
CSVEEVGELFF
TGCAGCGTTGAGGAGGTCGGGGAGCTGTTTTTT
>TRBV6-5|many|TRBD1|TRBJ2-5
CASSYRTGRAGETQYF
TGTGCCAGCAGTTACCGGACAGGGAGAGCTGGGGAGACCCAGTACTTC
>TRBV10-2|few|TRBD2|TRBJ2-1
CASTSARTSYNEQFF
TGCGCCAGCACGTCAGCCCGGACTAGCTACAATGAGCAGTTCTTC
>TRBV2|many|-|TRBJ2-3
CASKIWGPTYTDTQYF
TGTGCCAGCAAGATCTGGGGTCCGACTTACACAGATACGCAGTATTTT
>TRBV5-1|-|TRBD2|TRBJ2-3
CASSYLAGVDTDTQYF
TGCGCCAGCAGCTACTTAGCGGGAGTGGACACAGATACGCAGTATTTT
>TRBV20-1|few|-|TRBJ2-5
CSASMIPGPRETQYF
TGCAGTGCTAGTATGATTCCGGGACCGCGAGAGACCCAGTACTTC
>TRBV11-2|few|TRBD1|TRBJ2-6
CASSSQIRTGAGANVLTF
TGTGCCAGCAGCTCCCAAATCCGTACAGGGGCTGGGGCCAACGTCCTGACTTTC
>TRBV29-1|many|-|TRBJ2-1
CSVEPLLRGTYNEQFF
TGCAGCGTTGAACCCCTACTACGGGGAACCTACAATGAGCAGTTCTTC
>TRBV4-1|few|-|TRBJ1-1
CASSQGGGRANTEAFF
TGCGCCAGCAGCCAAGGTGGGGGCAGGGCCAACACTGAAGCTTTCTTT
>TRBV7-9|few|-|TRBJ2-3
CASSFYRNTDTQYF
TGTGCCAGCAGCTTTTACAGAAACACAGATACGCAGTATTTT
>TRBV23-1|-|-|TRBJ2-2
CASSLSWGGDTGELFF
TGCGCCAGCAGTCTCTCTTGGGGTGGCGACACCGGGGAGCTGTTTTTT
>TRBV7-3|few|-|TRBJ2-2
CASSAAAGLPLLSTGELFF
TGTGCCAGCAGCGCCGCTGCGGGACTTCCCCTACTCTCCACCGGGGAGCTGTTTTTT
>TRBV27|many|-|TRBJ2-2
CASSLWPTRTGELFF
TGTGCCAGCAGTTTATGGCCTACAAGAACCGGGGAGCTGTTTTTT
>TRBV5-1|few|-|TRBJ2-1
CASGKDPARNNEQFF
TGCGCCAGCGGGAAAGACCCGGCTCGAAACAATGAGCAGTTCTTC
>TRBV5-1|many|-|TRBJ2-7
CASSFLPSGRYEQYF
TGCGCCAGCAGCTTTTTACCGAGCGGGCGCTACGAGCAGTACTTC
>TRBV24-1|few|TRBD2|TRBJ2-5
CATRQPGRPAGEREETQYF
TGTGCCACCAGACAGCCGGGACGGCCGGCGGGAGAAAGGGAAGAGACCCAGTACTTC
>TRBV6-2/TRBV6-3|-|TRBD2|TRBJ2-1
CASVFALAGGPFF
TGTGCCAGCGTTTTCGCCCTAGCGGGAGGGCCGTTCTTC
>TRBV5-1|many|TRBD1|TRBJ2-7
CASSSAGTGTYEQYF
TGCGCCAGCAGCTCTGCCGGGACAGGGACCTACGAGCAGTACTTC
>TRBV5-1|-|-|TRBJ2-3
CASSTSGFPTDTQYF
TGCGCCAGCAGCACGTCAGGTTTTCCCACAGATACGCAGTATTTT
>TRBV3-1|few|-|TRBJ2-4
CASSLDILAKNIQYF
TGTGCCAGCAGCCTCGACATTTTAGCCAAAAACATTCAGTACTTC
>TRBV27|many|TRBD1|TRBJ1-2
CASSFRGQGGYTF
TGTGCCAGCAGTTTTAGGGGACAGGGCGGCTACACCTTC
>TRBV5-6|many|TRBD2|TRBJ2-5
CASRNGLAGKETQYF
TGTGCCAGCAGGAATGGACTAGCAGGAAAAGAGACCCAGTACTTC
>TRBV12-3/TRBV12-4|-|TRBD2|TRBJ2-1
CASSLPGTSGSSYNEQFF
TGTGCCAGCAGTTTACCCGGGACTAGCGGGAGCTCCTACAATGAGCAGTTCTTC
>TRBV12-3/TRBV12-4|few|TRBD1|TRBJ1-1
CASSWYRGSTTEAFF
TGTGCCAGCAGTTGGTACAGGGGTTCCACCACTGAAGCTTTCTTT
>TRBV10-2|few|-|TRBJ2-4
CASSESTRSEKAKNIQYF
TGCGCCAGCAGTGAGTCGACAAGGAGCGAGAAAGCCAAAAACATTCAGTACTTC
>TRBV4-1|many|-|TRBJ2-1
CASSPSQQKYNEQFF
TGCGCCAGCAGCCCCAGCCAGCAGAAATACAATGAGCAGTTCTTC
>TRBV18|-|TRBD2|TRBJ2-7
CASSRASGRAYEQYF
TGTGCCAGCTCACGGGCTAGCGGGAGGGCCTACGAGCAGTACTTC